This T cell receptor beta chain was found in a study of T cell repertoires in MIS-A myocarditis (dated by TCRdb to between 2021 and 2024). The QIAamp DNA FFPE kit was used to extract genomic DNA from formalin-fixed paraffin-embedded autopsy tissue. Amplification of TCRbeta CDR3 regions relied on the immunoSEQ bias-controlled multiplex PCR, followed by high-throughput sequencing. The original methods were these. CDR3 sequences were collapsed and filtered by the immunoSEQ vendor pipeline to quantify abundance and frequency of each unique TCRbeta CDR3. Dominant CDR3 amino acid sequences were clustered with SARS-CoV-2-specific ImmuneCODE TCRbeta sequences by CD-HIT at a 90% global sequence identity threshold. Clones at frequencies from 0.1 to 1 were categorized as hyperexpanded, and clones at frequencies from 0.01 to 0.1 were categorized as large. MiXCR was used to confirm CDR3 amino acid sequences and V and J gene assignments of dominant clones. The R stringdist package was used to compute Levenshtein distances between the patient clonotypes and the ImmuneCODE hits. Entries here come from immuneACCESS through TCRdb and include only in-frame sequences with V and J called. Some clones fail to appear in such tables; in the studies checked, an unresolved V gene covers under half of the shortfall, and the cause of the remainder is unknown. The V and J calls and clone size are taken from that table; D and trimming were inferred from the DNA. This sample lists fewer than 11,000 clones; about 89% were detected once. The top ten hold 2% to 2.5% of the sample.

As to this clone: What this receptor recognizes is not known. No per-base quality is available; no much larger clone lies one base away.

Trimming costs V 1 base and J 4 bases, and their ends lie 10 bases apart. Per the germline V gene (reference sequence), LNHDA is the CDR1 and SQIVND is the CDR2. Spanning cysteine to phenylalanine, the CDR3 consists of 14 amino acids. Of all the DNA, just the CDR3 is kept, 42 bases in frame from base 1. The sequencing sample was made of thoracic lymph node tissue obtained at autopsy. The TCR was taken from a man between 18 and 29 years old with fulminant myocarditis from multisystem inflammatory syndrome in adults (MIS-A) after COVID-19. The rearranged chain carries TRBV19 and TRBJ1-2, with TRBD1 as a weak D call on 5 bases. Here is the DNA: TGTGCCAGTAGTATAGCAGGGTCTGGCTATGGCTACACCTTC. Its product reads: CASSIAGSGYGYTF. Full variable domain (CDR3 extended with the reference TRBV19 and TRBJ1-2 proteins): DGGITQSPKYLFRKEGQNVTLSCEQNLNHDAMYWYRQDPGQGLRLIYYSQIVNDFQKGDIAEGYSVSREKKESFPLTVTSAQKNPTAFYLCASSIAGSGYGYTFGSGTRLTVV.